The 26 T cell receptor beta chains reported below all come from one sample, sequenced in a study of T cell responses to AZD1222 COVID-19 vaccine. Produced via immunoSEQ multiplex PCR; TCRdb's table is partial and in-frame only. The sample has 150,000 or so clones, 87% seen once; the top ten hold just over 9%. Specimen: peripheral blood, collected 28 days after the second AZD1222 dose. These receptor sequences come from an adult who received the AZD1222 COVID-19 vaccine.

The chain has TRBV5-4 and TRBJ2-2; 7 bases fit TRBD2. Germline values: CDR1 SGHNT, CDR2 YYREEE (reference sequence). V shed 4 bases and J 4 bases; nucleotides not matched to a gene: 10. CDR3 length equals 16 residues. CDR3 amino acids: CASSGLGGVVTGELFF. CDR3 nucleotides: TGTGCCAGCAGCGGGCTGGGAGGGGTGGTCACCGGGGAGCTGTTTTTT.

The chain is built from TRBV5-4 and TRBJ2-1; D not certain. This CDR3 has 13 amino acids. Germline CDR1 SGHNT, CDR2 YYREEE (reference sequence). Trimming removed 4 bases at V and 11 bases at J, with 16 bases between. Here the CDR3 DNA reads TGTGCCAGCAGCCAGCAGCAGCTTTTAAAGCAGTTCTTC. It translates to CASSQQQLLKQFF.

This chain joins TRBV5-1 and TRBJ2-7, with D perhaps TRBD1 (5 bases). The germline gives CDR1 SGHRS, CDR2 YFSETQ. Trimming took 0 bases from V and 3 from J, leaving 7 bases between them. CDR3 size: 13 residues. This chain's CDR3 is CASSLGQLYEQYF. Written as DNA, the CDR3 is TGCGCCAGCAGCTTGGGACAGCTCTACGAGCAGTACTTC.

This clone turned up a few times. The J gene is TRBJ2-1, the V gene TRBV11-2; TRBD1 agrees at 9 bases. V lost 6 bases to trimming and J lost 2 bases; unmatched junction nucleotides: 5. The germline V gene has CDR1 SGHAT and CDR2 FQNNGV. CDR3 length: 15 amino acids. CDR3 sequence reads: CASREGQGTYNEQFF. DNA of the CDR3: TGTGCCAGCAGGGAAGGACAGGGGACCTACAATGAGCAGTTCTTC.

This rearrangement joins TRBV6-1 to TRBJ2-6; TRBD1 agrees at 9 bases. CDR3 length equals 16 residues. V lost 4 bases, J lost 3 bases, and 4 bases stayed unmatched. The germline V gene encodes CDR1 MNHNS and CDR2 SASEGT. In DNA form, the CDR3 reads TGTGCCAGCAGTGGGTACAGGGGGCATGGGGCCAACGTCCTGACTTTC. This sequence encodes CASSGYRGHGANVLTF.

The CDR3 DNA is TGTGCCAGCAGCGCGGGACTACCAATGGATACGCAGTATTTT. Its translation is CASSAGLPMDTQYF. The rearrangement links TRBV9 to TRBJ2-3, with 7 bases matching TRBD2. The CDR3 covers 14 residues. The V segment lost 3 bases and the J segment 6 bases; nucleotides outside the gene matches: 7. CDR1 and CDR2 from the germline V gene are SGDLS and YYNGEE.

Only one count was recorded for this clone. V and J are TRBV12-3 or TRBV12-4 and TRBJ2-5; D remains ambiguous. The CDR3 totals 11 residues. The germline V and J ends were trimmed by 3 bases and 5 bases, with 4 bases remaining between them. The CDR3 protein is CASSFTETQYF. The DNA for the CDR3 is TGTGCCAGCAGTTTTACTGAGACCCAGTACTTC.

Regarding this clone: The identical CDR3 is also encoded by other nucleotide sequences in the sample. The chain combines TRBV6-5 with TRBJ1-1; D call uncertain. Germline V gene sequence: CDR1 MNHEY, CDR2 SVGAGI. Trimming cost V 3 bases and J 2 bases, with 7 bases left between them. The CDR3 totals 13 residues. The CDR3 nucleotides are TGTGCCAGCAGTTATACGATTAACACTGAAGCTTTCTTT. It translates to CASSYTINTEAFF.

The chain links TRBV5-6 to TRBJ1-4; TRBD1 matches 8 bases. The CDR3 covers 16 residues. Germline V gene lookup returns CDR1 SGHDT and CDR2 YYEEEE. With 0 bases clipped from V and 8 bases from J, the junction kept 9 bases outside the gene matches. The CDR3 loop reads CASSLVDRGSQEKLFF. Written as DNA, the CDR3 is TGTGCCAGCAGCTTGGTTGACAGGGGTTCCCAAGAAAAACTGTTTTTT.

The chain links TRBV15 to TRBJ1-2, with D tentatively TRBD1 (5 bases). The germline V and J ends were trimmed by 1 base and 2 bases, with 8 bases remaining between them. Germline lookup yields CDR1 LNHNV and CDR2 YYDKDF (reference sequence). This CDR3 is 14 amino acids long. The CDR3 DNA follows: TGTGCCACCAGCAGAGGACAGATCAACTATGGCTACACCTTC. As protein: CATSRGQINYGYTF.

This clone was seen only a few times. V gene TRBV27 combines with J gene TRBJ2-7, with unresolved D. The germline CDR1 and CDR2 sequences are MNHEY and SMNVEV (reference sequence). The CDR3 contains 14 residues. V was pared by 3 bases and J by 5 bases, with 14 bases between. CDR3 sequence: CASSFTNFGDEQYF. DNA of the CDR3: TGTGCCAGCAGTTTTACCAACTTTGGGGACGAGCAGTACTTC.

V gene TRBV6-2 or TRBV6-3 combines with J gene TRBJ1-2; D is ambiguous. CDR3 size: 13 residues. V was shortened by 6 bases and J by 3 bases, with 11 bases between the two germline ends. From germline, CDR1 is MNHEY and CDR2 SVGEGT. The CDR3 nucleotides read TGTGCCAGCAGCCCCCAAACTTACTATGGCTACACCTTC. Residues: CASSPQTYYGYTF.

The V and J genes are TRBV18 and TRBJ2-7, with 7 nucleotides matching TRBD1. The CDR3 has 15 residues. Trimming cost V 1 base and J 6 bases; bases outside gene matches: 9. Germline values: CDR1 KGHSH, CDR2 LQKENI. CDR3: CASSPLEQGLSEQYF. CDR3 in DNA: TGTGCCAGCTCACCACTTGAACAGGGGCTCTCCGAGCAGTACTTC.

This clone was found once. The CDR3 DNA reads TGTGCCAGTAGTATAAGTCAAGCGGGAGAGAACATTCAGTACTTC. Translation gives CASSISQAGENIQYF. V usage is TRBV19 and J usage is TRBJ2-4, with 8 nucleotides matching TRBD2. Germline CDR1 and CDR2: LNHDA and SQIVND (reference sequence). This CDR3 contains 15 residues. The V segment lost 2 bases and the J segment 7 bases; nucleotides outside the gene matches: 7.

The chain combines TRBV6-5 with TRBJ2-3, with D possibly matching TRBD2 (6 bases). Deletions cut 6 bases from V and 4 bases from J, with 17 bases between. The length of the CDR3 is 15 residues. CDR1 is MNHEY and CDR2 is SVGAGI in the germline V gene. As DNA, the CDR3 is TGTGCCAGCAGAGCCCCCGGGACTGTATCAGATACGCAGTATTTT. Its protein product is CASRAPGTVSDTQYF.

This clone was observed a handful of times. The rearrangement links TRBV7-8 to TRBJ2-3, with D uncertain. CDR1 SGHVS and CDR2 FQNEAQ come from the germline V gene. The CDR3 length is 17 residues. The germline V and J ends were trimmed by 6 bases and 0 bases, with 19 bases remaining between them. CDR3 amino acids: CASRGALGGSSTDTQYF. In DNA form, the CDR3 reads TGTGCCAGCAGGGGCGCCCTGGGTGGGTCTAGCACAGATACGCAGTATTTT.

CDR3 amino acids: CASSPNPRDRGYYSPLHF. The CDR3 region has the DNA TGTGCCAGCAGTCCCAACCCCCGGGACAGGGGATATTATTCACCCCTCCACTTT. The V call is TRBV28, the J call TRBJ1-6; 10 nucleotides agree with TRBD1. The CDR3 has 18 residues. Trimming took 5 bases from V and 8 from J; bases not matched to a gene: 15. Germline V gene data show CDR1 as MDHEN and CDR2 as SYDVKM.

The rearrangement links TRBV2 to TRBJ1-4, with 8 bases identical to TRBD1. This CDR3 has 13 amino acids. After removal of 4 bases from V and 10 bases from J, the junction contained 5 bases not matched to a gene. Germline values: CDR1 SNHLY, CDR2 FYNNEI. CDR3 DNA sequence: TGTGCCAGCAGTGTCTTTACAGGGGGAAAACTGTTTTTT. Its translation is CASSVFTGGKLFF. The full variable domain, completed using reference TRBV2 and TRBJ1-4, is EPEVTQTPSHQVTQMGQEVILRCVPISNHLYFYWYRQILGQKVEFLVSFYNNEISEKSEIFDDQFSVERPDGSNFTLKIRSTKLEDSAMYFCASSVFTGGKLFFGSGTQLSVL.

The chain carries TRBV7-9 and TRBJ1-5; maybe TRBD1 (5 bases). Germline V gives CDR1 SEHNR, CDR2 FQNEAQ (reference sequence). The CDR3 contains 13 residues. Trimming cost V 0 bases and J 5 bases, with 5 bases left between them. This CDR3 is CASSLAGDQPQHF. CDR3 sequence (DNA): TGTGCCAGCAGCTTAGCAGGGGATCAGCCCCAGCATTTT.

The chain joins TRBV2 to TRBJ1-1; D remains unclear. V was clipped by 4 bases and J by 1 base, with 7 bases between them. Per germline, CDR1 SNHLY and CDR2 FYNNEI. The CDR3 is 13 residues long. This chain's CDR3 is CASSGRGNTEAFF. CDR3 nucleotide sequence: TGTGCCAGCAGTGGTCGGGGGAACACTGAAGCTTTCTTT.

V gene TRBV19 combines with J gene TRBJ1-2; maybe TRBD1 (5 bases). Trimming cost V 4 bases and J 0 bases, with 12 bases left between them. The germline gives CDR1 LNHDA, CDR2 SQIVND (reference sequence). This CDR3 is 15 amino acids long. The CDR3 here is CASSTRGPTNYGYTF. The CDR3 DNA is TGTGCCAGTAGTACTCGGGGACCTACTAACTATGGCTACACCTTC. Using reference TRBV19 and TRBJ1-2 for the parts outside the CDR3, the full variable domain is DGGITQSPKYLFRKEGQNVTLSCEQNLNHDAMYWYRQDPGQGLRLIYYSQIVNDFQKGDIAEGYSVSREKKESFPLTVTSAQKNPTAFYLCASSTRGPTNYGYTFGSGTRLTVV.

The V and J genes are TRBV19 and TRBJ2-1, with a tentative D call TRBD2 (7 bases). Germline V lookup: CDR1 LNHDA, CDR2 SQIVND (reference sequence). The ends were cut back, 5 bases at V and 6 bases at J, with 17 bases in the middle. The length of the CDR3 is 15 residues. CDR3 loop: CASSEQAGHANEQFF. The DNA of the CDR3 is TGTGCCAGTAGTGAACAAGCGGGACACGCCAATGAGCAGTTCTTC.

This clone was counted only a few times. CDR3 bases: TGTGCCAGCAGTTTAGCGGGAGTCACAGATACGCAGTATTTT. Residues: CASSLAGVTDTQYF. The chain is built from TRBV27 and TRBJ2-3; 7 positions agree with TRBD2. Per the germline V gene, CDR1 is MNHEY and CDR2 is SMNVEV (reference sequence). CDR3 size: 14 residues. V was pared by 2 bases and J by 2 bases, with 1 base of the junction left unmatched.

The J gene is TRBJ2-7, the V gene TRBV28; D may be TRBD2 (6 bases). Germline values: CDR1 MDHEN, CDR2 SYDVKM. This CDR3 is built from 16 residues. Trimming left V 1 base short and J 2 bases short, with 15 bases between. The DNA for the CDR3 is TGTGCCAGCAGTTTATCCTCTGCGGGGAATGCCTACGAGCAGTACTTC. Protein product: CASSLSSAGNAYEQYF.

The chain joins TRBV11-2 to TRBJ2-3; D is unresolved. The CDR3 has 14 residues. Germline CDR1 SGHAT, CDR2 FQNNGV. V was clipped by 0 bases and J by 4 bases, with 8 bases between them. CDR3 loop: CASSLDPAADTQYF. The CDR3 region has the DNA TGTGCCAGCAGCTTAGATCCCGCGGCAGATACGCAGTATTTT.

The CDR3 here is CASSVNPRAGETQYF. CDR3 in DNA: TGTGCCAGCAGCGTAAATCCTAGGGCCGGAGAGACCCAGTACTTC. The chain uses TRBV9 and TRBJ2-5; D not resolved. CDR1 is SGDLS and CDR2 is YYNGEE in the germline V gene. Trimming shortened V by 1 base and J by 4 bases, and 14 bases separated the two germline ends. CDR3 size: 15 residues.